The T cell receptor (beta chain) described here comes from a study of prognosis after radiotherapy for stage I lung cancer. V was pared by 7 bases and J by 4 bases, with 9 bases between. The CDR3 is made up of 12 amino acids. CDR1 and CDR2 from the germline V gene are SNHLY and FYNNEI. This clonotype is labeled medium-sized. Its antigen is not identified. Amplicons of TCR beta CDR3 were generated from genomic DNA by two-round multiplex PCR. Round one of PCR was performed, and it used primers specific to each TRBV and TRBJ gene. Via MiXCR, TCRdb re-called the multiplex PCR reads, giving one row per CDR3 protein. The data show some 15,000 distinct CDR3 sequences, around 40% seen once. Study-level results: Clone counts measured for unique TCRs fell after stereotactic body radiation therapy, median roughly 10,000 versus 7,000. Reportedly, the usage of TRBV and TRBJ genes was not the same in patients with and without metastases. For the expanded TCR clones, whether they were tumor-specific was not determined.

The starting material was PBMCs, obtained before or after stereotactic body radiation therapy (not recorded which). The receptor's source is a donor aged 50 or older with non-small cell lung cancer. V usage is TRBV2 and J usage is TRBJ2-3; D is tentatively TRBD1 or TRBD2 (5 bases each). CDR3 DNA: TGTGCCAGCACGGGGCTGGCAGATACGCAGTATTTT. Translated: CASTGLADTQYF.